The entry below describes one T cell receptor (beta chain). Per the original data handling: Quantification of nucleated cells was approximated via reference gene primer amplification. Method: immunoSEQ multiplex PCR; TCRdb's copy keeps in-frame clones and lacks some. D and trimming were read from the DNA, whereas the V and J calls and clone size are those reported in that table. Of 200,000 to 300,000 clones listed, about 89% are singletons. This specimen belongs to a study of blood T cell repertoires in COVID-19. Trimming pared 0 bases from V and 6 bases from J, leaving 9 bases between. In germline, CDR1 is GTSNPN, CDR2 SVGIG (reference sequence). This CDR3 is 12 amino acids long.

The genes are TRBV30 and TRBJ2-7, with a tentative D call TRBD2 (5 bases). The source material was PBMCs or T cells enriched from blood (not recorded which). The clonotype was recovered from a woman in her thirties who had recovered from COVID-19. The CDR3 nucleotides read TGTGCCTGGAGTGTCGGGATGGTCGAGCAGTACTTC. Translation: CAWSVGMVEQYF.